This T cell receptor beta chain was identified during a study of hypomethylating agent response in myelodysplastic syndrome. Each sample had about 440 ng DNA, as two 200 ng replicates, at survey resolution. Sequencing used immunoSEQ multiplex PCR; TCRdb keeps in-frame clones, though not all of them. The table has about 5,400 clones, 88% seen once. The CDR3 runs to 15 residues. CDR1 is SGHDT and CDR2 is YYEEEE in the germline V gene. V shed 6 bases and J shed 4 bases, with 14 bases lying between them. Note on this clone: No antigen is known for it.

T-cell subsets were not sorted; bulk bone marrow was analyzed. Study results and limitations: Possible novel MDS antigen recognition by shared GLIPH2 clusters needs experimental validation.

This specimen consisted of bone marrow, obtained before or after starting hypomethylating agent treatment for myelodysplastic syndrome (not recorded which). The chain uses TRBV5-6 and TRBJ2-6; D is uncertain. The receptor's source is a human donor with myelodysplastic syndrome. CDR3 nucleotides: TGTGCCAGCACCCCCGTAGGTCCCGGGGCCAACGTCCTGACTTTC. Translation gives CASTPVGPGANVLTF.